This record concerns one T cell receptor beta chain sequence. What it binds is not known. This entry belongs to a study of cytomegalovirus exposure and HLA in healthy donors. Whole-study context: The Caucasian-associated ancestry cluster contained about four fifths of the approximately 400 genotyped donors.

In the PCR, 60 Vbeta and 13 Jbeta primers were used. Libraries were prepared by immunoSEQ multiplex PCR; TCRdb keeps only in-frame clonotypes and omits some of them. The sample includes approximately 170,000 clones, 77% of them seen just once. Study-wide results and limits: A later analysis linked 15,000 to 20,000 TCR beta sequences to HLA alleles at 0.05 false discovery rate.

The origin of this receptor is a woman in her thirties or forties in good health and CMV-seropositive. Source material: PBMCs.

Here the CDR3 reads CASSAGDRAGNTIYF. The CDR3 DNA reads as TGTGCCAGCAGCGCCGGGGACAGGGCTGGAAACACCATATATTTT. The chain has TRBV9 and TRBJ1-3, with 9 bases identical to TRBD1. Germline values: CDR1 SGDLS, CDR2 YYNGEE. This CDR3 is built from 15 residues. V was clipped by 3 bases and J by 2 bases; unmatched bases: 3.